The 23 T cell receptor beta chains reported below all come from one sample, sequenced in a study of immune evolution from preneoplasia to lung adenocarcinoma. TCRdb's copy holds only in-frame clones and misses some; the assay was immunoSEQ multiplex PCR. The sample carries approximately 10,000 clones, roughly 91% recorded once. Specimen: FFPE invasive lung adenocarcinoma tissue. The receptors shown here come from a person between 65 and 79 years old with invasive lung adenocarcinoma. Some clones in this sample may be carry-over from other donors' samples.

This sequence joins TRBV28 and TRBJ1-5, with D possibly being TRBD1 (6 bases). Germline V lookup: CDR1 MDHEN, CDR2 SYDVKM. This CDR3 has 12 amino acids. CDR3 coding DNA: TGTGCGACGGTCCAGGGGAATCAGCCCCAGCATTTT. It yields the protein CATVQGNQPQHF.

The chain uses TRBV27 and TRBJ2-7, with D tentatively TRBD1 or TRBD2 (6 bases each). The CDR3 totals 16 residues. Trimming removed 4 bases from V and 2 bases from J, with 18 bases in between. Germline loops: CDR1 MNHEY, CDR2 SMNVEV (reference sequence). Written as DNA, the CDR3 is TGTGCCAGCAGTTATCGTCGGGGGCAGGGGACCTACGAGCAGTACTTC. Its protein is CASSYRRGQGTYEQYF.

The rearrangement uses TRBV28 and TRBJ2-2; D tentatively fits TRBD1 or TRBD2 (6 bases each). The germline V and J ends were trimmed by 4 bases and 4 bases, with 13 bases remaining between them. The CDR3 consists of 15 residues. Germline V CDR1 and CDR2: MDHEN, SYDVKM. CDR3 bases: TGTGCCAGCAGTTCCCCGGAGGGGGTCACCGGGGAGCTGTTTTTT. Amino acids: CASSSPEGVTGELFF.

The chain has TRBV7-8 and TRBJ1-2; 8 bases are shared with TRBD1. CDR1 is SGHVS, CDR2 FQNEAQ, per germline. The CDR3 has 18 amino acids. With 2 bases clipped from V and 6 bases from J, the junction kept 17 bases outside the gene matches. This CDR3 reads CASSLRKGWRTGRDGYTF. The CDR3 DNA reads TGTGCCAGCAGCTTAAGGAAGGGGTGGAGGACAGGGCGCGATGGCTACACCTTC.

This rearrangement joins TRBV29-1 to TRBJ2-3, with D tentatively TRBD1 (6 bases). Germline CDR1 SQVTM, CDR2 ANQGSEA. V was cut by 3 bases and J by 4 bases, with 11 bases left in between. The CDR3 totals 13 residues. CDR3: CSVDRGWSDTQYF. CDR3 DNA: TGCAGCGTTGACAGGGGCTGGTCAGATACGCAGTATTTT.

The chain couples TRBV4-1 to TRBJ2-1; D may be TRBD2 (7 bases). Trimming stripped 4 bases from V and 7 bases from J, with 14 bases between. Germline V CDR1 and CDR2: MGHRA, YSYEKL. The CDR3 runs to 14 residues. CDR3 DNA sequence: TGCGCCAGCAGCCTCGGGGGGCCGGTGAATGAGCAGTTCTTC. Protein: CASSLGGPVNEQFF.

The chain couples TRBV7-6 to TRBJ1-1; D uncertain. Looked up from germline, CDR1 is SGHVS and CDR2 is FNYEAQ. Trimming shortened V by 3 bases and J by 1 base, and 6 bases separated the two germline ends. This CDR3 region has 13 residues. As DNA, the CDR3 is TGTGCCAGCAGCTTGTCAAGGAACACTGAAGCTTTCTTT. This codes for CASSLSRNTEAFF.

This clone was seen only once. This rearrangement joins TRBV6-5 to TRBJ1-1; D is perhaps TRBD1 (6 bases). Germline loops: CDR1 MNHEY, CDR2 SVGAGI. The V end was cut by 7 bases, the J end by 1 base, with 13 bases between. This CDR3 contains 14 residues. Written as DNA, the CDR3 is TGTGCCAGCAATCCGGGGGGGCGGAACACTGAAGCTTTCTTT. It is translated as CASNPGGRNTEAFF.

The J gene is TRBJ1-1, the V gene TRBV6-6; D is unresolved. Trimming removed 6 bases from V and 6 bases from J, with 8 bases in between. CDR1 is MNHNY, CDR2 SVGAGI, per germline (reference sequence). The CDR3 has 11 amino acids. This CDR3 is CASSTLAEAFF. As DNA, the CDR3 is TGTGCCAGCAGCACTCTAGCTGAAGCTTTCTTT.

There are a few counts of this clone. The chain links TRBV6-5 to TRBJ2-7, with 12 bases fitting TRBD2. Germline CDR1 MNHEY, CDR2 SVGAGI. Trimming cost V 4 bases and J 4 bases; bases outside gene matches: 5. This CDR3 has 15 residues. The CDR3 DNA reads as TGTGCCAGCAGTTTCACCGGGACTAGCGGGTACGAGCAGTACTTC. It encodes CASSFTGTSGYEQYF.

This sequence joins TRBV28 and TRBJ1-5; D possibly corresponds to TRBD1 (5 bases). The CDR3 extends over 17 amino acids. Per germline, CDR1 MDHEN and CDR2 SYDVKM. The V and J ends lost 1 base and 2 bases respectively, with 15 bases between them. In nucleotides, the CDR3 is TGTGCCAGCAGTTTATTCATGGGGGGTGGGGGCAATCAGCCCCAGCATTTT. Encoded protein: CASSLFMGGGGNQPQHF.

CDR3 DNA sequence: TGTGCCAGCAGCGTTGATCTGCTGAGCACAGATACGCAGTATTTT. This encodes CASSVDLLSTDTQYF. The chain employs TRBV9 and TRBJ2-3, with D hard to call. CDR3 length: 15 residues. Germline V gives CDR1 SGDLS, CDR2 YYNGEE. V lost 2 bases and J 0 bases, leaving 10 bases between the germline ends.

The rearrangement joins TRBV7-9 to TRBJ2-7; D gene uncertain. The V end lost 3 bases, the J end lost 12 bases, and 18 bases lay between the germline ends. The CDR3 spans 13 residues. Per the germline V gene, CDR1 is SEHNR and CDR2 is FQNEAQ (reference sequence). CDR3 loop: CASSFPPRDVVYF. CDR3 DNA sequence: TGTGCCAGCAGCTTCCCCCCCCGAGACGTTGTGTACTTC.

This chain connects TRBV5-5 to TRBJ1-2; a possible D gene is TRBD1 (6 bases). CDR3 length: 17 amino acids. Germline-derived CDR1 and CDR2 are SGHKS and YYEKEE (reference sequence). Trimming took 0 bases from V and 3 from J, leaving 18 bases between them. CDR3 loop: CASSLALRASGDYGYTF. CDR3 nucleotides: TGTGCCAGCAGCTTGGCGCTCCGGGCCTCAGGGGACTATGGCTACACCTTC.

The J gene is TRBJ1-2, the V gene TRBV9; the D gene is possibly TRBD1 (6 bases). Deletions cut 4 bases from V and 3 bases from J, with 19 bases between. The germline V gene has CDR1 SGDLS and CDR2 YYNGEE. The CDR3 spans 16 residues. This chain's CDR3 is CASSLGGGRGHYGYTF. CDR3 DNA sequence: TGTGCCAGCAGCCTCGGCGGGGGCCGAGGCCACTATGGCTACACCTTC. The whole variable domain, remainder taken from reference TRBV9 and TRBJ1-2, is DSGVTQTPKHLITATGQRVTLRCSPRSGDLSVYWYQQSLDQGLQFLIQYYNGEERAKGNILERFSAQQFPDLHSELNLSSLELGDSALYFCASSLGGGRGHYGYTFGSGTRLTVV.

This chain connects TRBV19 to TRBJ2-1; 7 positions agree with TRBD2. The CDR3 runs 17 residues. V shed 3 bases, J shed 0 bases, and the junction held 8 bases outside the gene matches. The germline gives CDR1 LNHDA, CDR2 SQIVND (reference sequence). The CDR3 region is CASSMGLAVSSYNEQFF. The CDR3 coding sequence is TGTGCCAGTAGTATGGGGCTAGCGGTAAGCTCCTACAATGAGCAGTTCTTC. The entire variable domain, with the rest obtained from reference TRBV19 and TRBJ2-1, is as follows: DGGITQSPKYLFRKEGQNVTLSCEQNLNHDAMYWYRQDPGQGLRLIYYSQIVNDFQKGDIAEGYSVSREKKESFPLTVTSAQKNPTAFYLCASSMGLAVSSYNEQFFGPGTRLTVL.

This chain links TRBV18 with TRBJ2-4, with 7 bases aligning to TRBD2. The CDR3 runs to 14 residues. With V trimmed by 1 base and J by 5 bases, 2 bases remained unmatched. The germline V gene has CDR1 KGHSH and CDR2 LQKENI. CDR3 in amino acids: CASSPLTSENIQYF. Written as DNA, the CDR3 is TGTGCCAGCTCACCACTTACTAGCGAAAACATTCAGTACTTC.

V is TRBV28 and J is TRBJ1-5, with a weak D call TRBD1 (5 bases). The germline CDR1 and CDR2 sequences are MDHEN and SYDVKM. V shed 3 bases and J shed 0 bases, with 15 bases lying between them. CDR3 length equals 17 residues. Written as DNA, the CDR3 is TGTGCCAGCAGTTTCCAGCAGGGCACTTATAGCAATCAGCCCCAGCATTTT. Protein sequence: CASSFQQGTYSNQPQHF.

This chain joins TRBV11-3 and TRBJ2-2, with a possible D match to TRBD1 (6 bases). CDR1 SGHNT and CDR2 YENEEA come from the germline V gene. V was cut by 1 base and J by 6 bases, with 6 bases left in between. CDR3 size: 13 residues. The CDR3 region is CASSLGQAGELFF. CDR3 in DNA: TGTGCCAGCAGCTTAGGACAGGCCGGGGAGCTGTTTTTT.

The rearrangement links TRBV29-1 to TRBJ1-3; D is ambiguous. V lost 4 bases and J 2 bases, leaving 12 bases between the germline ends. Germline values: CDR1 SQVTM, CDR2 ANQGSEA. The CDR3 has 14 residues. CDR3 sequence: CSVGWDGTGNTIYF. Here the CDR3 DNA reads TGCAGCGTTGGATGGGATGGGACTGGAAACACCATATATTTT.

The chain joins TRBV5-1 to TRBJ1-1; the D gene is possibly TRBD1 (5 bases). In germline, CDR1 is SGHRS, CDR2 YFSETQ. Trimming cost V 0 bases and J 6 bases, with 9 bases left between them. The length of the CDR3 is 13 residues. The CDR3 loop is CASSLAGRAEAFF. The CDR3 region has the DNA TGCGCCAGCAGCTTGGCAGGGAGGGCTGAAGCTTTCTTT.

This clone appeared once. The J gene is TRBJ2-1, the V gene TRBV28; 11 bases are shared with TRBD2. CDR1 and CDR2 (germline): MDHEN, SYDVKM. V trimming: 3 bases; J trimming: 3 bases; junction bases outside the gene matches: 4. This CDR3 region has 16 residues. CDR3 nucleotide sequence: TGTGCCAGCAGTTTCATCACTAGCGGGAGCTACAATGAGCAGTTCTTC. It translates to CASSFITSGSYNEQFF.

The rearrangement joins TRBV29-1 to TRBJ2-4; TRBD1 agrees at 8 bases. In germline, CDR1 is SQVTM, CDR2 ANQGSEA. This CDR3 region has 14 residues. The V segment lost 3 bases and the J segment 3 bases; nucleotides outside the gene matches: 4. The CDR3 DNA is TGCAGCGTTGAGGACAGGGTAGACAAAAACATTCAGTACTTC. It is translated as CSVEDRVDKNIQYF.